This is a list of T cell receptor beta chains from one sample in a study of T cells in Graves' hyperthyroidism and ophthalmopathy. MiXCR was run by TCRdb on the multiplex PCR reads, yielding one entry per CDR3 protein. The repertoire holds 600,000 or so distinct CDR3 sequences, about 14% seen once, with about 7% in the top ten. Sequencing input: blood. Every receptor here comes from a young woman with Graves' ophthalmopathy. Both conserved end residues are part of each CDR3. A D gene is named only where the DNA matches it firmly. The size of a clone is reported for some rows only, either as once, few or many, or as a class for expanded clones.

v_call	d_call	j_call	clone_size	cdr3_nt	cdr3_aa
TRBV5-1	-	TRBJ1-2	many	TGCGCCAGCAGCCCGGACGGTGACTATGGCTACACCTTC	CASSPDGDYGYTF
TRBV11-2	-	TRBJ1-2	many	TGTGCCAGCAGCTTGCCCCCGGACGTCGGCTACACCTTC	CASSLPPDVGYTF
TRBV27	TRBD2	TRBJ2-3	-	TGTGCCAGCAGTTCCGGGACTAGCCCGTATTTT	CASSSGTSPYF
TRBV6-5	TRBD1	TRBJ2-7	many	TGTGCCAGCAGTTACAGGGGGCGCCTCGCCCTTCCACCTTACGAGCAGTACTTC	CASSYRGRLALPPYEQYF
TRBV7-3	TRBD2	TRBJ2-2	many	TGTGCCAGCAGCTCCTTCGCGGGAGGGAACACCGGGGAGCTGTTTTTT	CASSSFAGGNTGELFF
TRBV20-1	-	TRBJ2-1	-	TGCAGTGCTGGAAGAGGGGTGGGGTCCTACAATGAGCAGTTCTTC	CSAGRGVGSYNEQFF
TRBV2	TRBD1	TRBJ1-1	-	TGTGCCAGCAAGTCCGACAGGGCCACTGAAGCTTTCTTT	CASKSDRATEAFF
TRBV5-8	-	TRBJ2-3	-	TGTGCCAGCAGCTTGTCCATAGATACGCAGTATTTT	CASSLSIDTQYF
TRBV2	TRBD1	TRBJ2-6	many	TGTGCCAGCAGCGCAGGGACAGGGGGCGGAGGTGGGGCCAACGTCCTGACTTTC	CASSAGTGGGGGANVLTF
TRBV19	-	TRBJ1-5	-	TGTGCCAGTACTGGGCGGATCAATCAGCCCCAGCATTTT	CASTGRINQPQHF
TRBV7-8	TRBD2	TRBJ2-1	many	TGTGCCAGCAGCTTAGAGGCTAGCGGAAATGAGCAGTTCTTC	CASSLEASGNEQFF
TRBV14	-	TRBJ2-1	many	TGTGCCAGCAGCCAAGAAGTCTGGCCAGGCCCGAGCTCCTACAATGAGCAGTTCTTC	CASSQEVWPGPSSYNEQFF
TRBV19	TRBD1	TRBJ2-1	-	TGTGCCAGTATCCCAGGGGGACAGGGGGCGCCCAGCTACAATGAGCAGTTCTTC	CASIPGGQGAPSYNEQFF
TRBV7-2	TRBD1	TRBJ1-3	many	TGTGCCAGCAGCTTAGGGAGGGGGACAGCTTCTGGAAACACCATATATTTT	CASSLGRGTASGNTIYF
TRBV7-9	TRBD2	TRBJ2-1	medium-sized	TGTGCCAGCAGCTCAACTAGCGGCTACAATGAGCAGTTCTTC	CASSSTSGYNEQFF
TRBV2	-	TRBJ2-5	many	TGTGCCAGCAGAGGGGACGGGGAGACCCAGTACTTC	CASRGDGETQYF
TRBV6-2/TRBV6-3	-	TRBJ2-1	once	TGTGCCAGCAGCTACATGACTGGGGGACTTCTCTACAATGAGCAGTTCTTC	CASSYMTGGLLYNEQFF
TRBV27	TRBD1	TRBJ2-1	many	TGTGCCAGCAGTTTTTTGGGACAGGTCCTAAATGAGCAGTTCTTC	CASSFLGQVLNEQFF
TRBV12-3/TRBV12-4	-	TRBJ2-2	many	TGTGCCAGCAGTTTGTGGGCCTGGGAGCTGTTTTTT	CASSLWAWELFF
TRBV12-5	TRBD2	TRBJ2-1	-	TGTGCTAGTGGTCCGCGGGCGGGAGGGCCAGATGAGCAGTTCTTC	CASGPRAGGPDEQFF
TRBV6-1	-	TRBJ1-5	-	TGTGCCAGCAGCCCACGGGCAGGGCGGGATCAGCCCCAGCATTTT	CASSPRAGRDQPQHF
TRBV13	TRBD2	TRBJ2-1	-	TGTGCCAGCAGCCGCGGGAGGGCCCTCAATGAGCAGTTCTTC	CASSRGRALNEQFF
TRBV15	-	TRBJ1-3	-	TGTGCCACCAGCAGAGATATAGGGGGCTCTGGAAACACCATATATTTT	CATSRDIGGSGNTIYF
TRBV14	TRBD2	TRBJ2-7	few	TGTGCCAGCAGCGCCCGGACTAGCGGGAGAGTGAACGAGCAGTACTTC	CASSARTSGRVNEQYF
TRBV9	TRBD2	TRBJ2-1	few	TGTGCCAGCAGCGTAGGTAGCGGGAGCGGAAATGAGCAGTTCTTC	CASSVGSGSGNEQFF
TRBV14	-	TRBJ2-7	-	TGTGCCAGCAGCCAGGGGGGGGCGCGATACGAGCAGTACTTC	CASSQGGARYEQYF
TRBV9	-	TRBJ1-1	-	TGTGCCAGCAGCGTAGACAGGTTCATGAACACTGAAGCTTTCTTT	CASSVDRFMNTEAFF